This TCR beta chain was profiled in a study of OX40 agonist ivuxolimab in advanced cancers. A note on this clone: The antigen is not known.

The method was immunoSEQ multiplex PCR; TCRdb's version includes in-frame clones alone and lacks a portion of them. The sample has about 91,000 clones, roughly 85% seen once; the top ten hold over 0.2%. V lost 4 bases to trimming and J lost 0 bases, with 11 bases between them. Germline V gene data show CDR1 as SEHNR and CDR2 as FQNEAQ (reference sequence). This CDR3 spans 15 amino acids. Study outcomes and limitations: The average count of expanded clones was higher among CD8+ T cells than among CD4+. At 0.1 to 3.0 mg/kg and by week 6, clonal expansion occurred in CD4+ and CD8+ blood T cells.

The rearrangement uses TRBV7-9 and TRBJ2-3, with D perhaps matching TRBD1 (6 bases). This material consisted of CD4+ or CD8+ T cells sorted from blood, taken in a trial of the OX40 agonist ivuxolimab. This clonotype was sampled from an adult with an advanced solid tumor such as melanoma, head and neck, liver or kidney cancer. The CDR3 loop is CASSSGQTSTDTQYF. In nucleotides, the CDR3 is TGTGCCAGCAGCTCCGGACAGACTAGCACAGATACGCAGTATTTT. Drawing the rest from reference TRBV7-9 and TRBJ2-3, the complete variable domain is DTGVSQNPRHKITKRGQNVTFRCDPISEHNRLYWYRQTLGQGPEFLTYFQNEAQLEKSRLLSDRFSAERPKGSFSTLEIQRTEQGDSAMYLCASSSGQTSTDTQYFGPGTRLTVL.